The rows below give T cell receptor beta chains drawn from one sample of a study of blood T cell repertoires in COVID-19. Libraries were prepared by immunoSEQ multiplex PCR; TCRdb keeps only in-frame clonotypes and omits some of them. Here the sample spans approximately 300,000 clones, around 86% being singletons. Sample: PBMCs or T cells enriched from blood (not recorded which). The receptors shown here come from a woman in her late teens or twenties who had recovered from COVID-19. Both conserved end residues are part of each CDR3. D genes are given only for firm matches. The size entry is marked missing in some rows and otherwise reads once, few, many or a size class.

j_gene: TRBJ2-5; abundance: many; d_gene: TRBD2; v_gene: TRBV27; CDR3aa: CASRARLAEETQYF; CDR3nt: TGTGCCAGCCGAGCGCGACTAGCGGAAGAGACCCAGTACTTC
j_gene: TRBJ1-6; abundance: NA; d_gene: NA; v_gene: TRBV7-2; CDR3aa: CASSLAWLNSPLHF; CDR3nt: TGTGCCAGCAGCTTAGCTTGGCTGAATTCACCCCTCCACTTT
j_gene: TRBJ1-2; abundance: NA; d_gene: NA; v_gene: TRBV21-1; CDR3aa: CASSKFAAAYQDRGGCYGYTF; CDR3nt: TGTGCCAGCAGCAAGTTTGCGGCAGCTTATCAGGACCGAGGGGGATGCTATGGCTACACCTTC
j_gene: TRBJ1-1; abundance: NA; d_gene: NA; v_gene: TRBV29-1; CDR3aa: CSALLGRRGTEAFF; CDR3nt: TGCAGCGCCTTGCTTGGTAGGCGGGGCACTGAAGCTTTCTTT
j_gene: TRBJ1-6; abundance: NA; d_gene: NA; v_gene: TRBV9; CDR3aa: CASSVAAGNNSPLHF; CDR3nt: TGTGCCAGCAGCGTAGCGGCGGGCAATAATTCACCCCTCCACTTT
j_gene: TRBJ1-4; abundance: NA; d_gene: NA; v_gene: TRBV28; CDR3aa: CASRERGTFNEKLFF; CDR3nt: TGTGCCAGCAGGGAAAGGGGGACCTTTAATGAAAAACTGTTTTTT
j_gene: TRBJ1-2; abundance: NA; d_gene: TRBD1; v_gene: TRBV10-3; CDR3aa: CATTAMTGGHNYGYTF; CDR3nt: TGTGCCACGACAGCCATGACAGGGGGCCATAACTATGGCTACACCTTC
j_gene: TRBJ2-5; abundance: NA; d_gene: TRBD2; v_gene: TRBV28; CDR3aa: CASSLVGIGLGKTQYF; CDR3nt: TGTGCCAGCAGTTTGGTCGGTATTGGACTAGGAAAGACCCAGTACTTC
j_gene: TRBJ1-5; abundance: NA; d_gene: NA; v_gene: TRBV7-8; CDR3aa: CASSPLAQPQHF; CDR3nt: TGTGCCAGCAGCCCACTTGCTCAGCCCCAGCATTTT
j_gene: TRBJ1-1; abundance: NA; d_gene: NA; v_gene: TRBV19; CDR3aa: CASSLDIVNTEAFF; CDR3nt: TGTGCCAGTAGTCTCGACATTGTGAACACTGAAGCTTTCTTT